This T cell receptor beta chain was captured by sequencing in a study of CD8+CD57+ T cells in acquired aplastic anemia. Looking at the study overall: Sorting CD4+ and CD8+ cells gave DNA averaging around 3 ug.

In this sample, this clonotype turned up a few times. Germline assignment: CDR1 DFQATT and CDR2 SNEGSKA (reference sequence). This CDR3 has 16 residues. V lost 0 bases and J 7 bases, leaving 16 bases between the germline ends. Genomic DNA, serving as template, underwent TCR beta VDJ and CDR3 profiling. TCRdb passed the reads through MiXCR, listing each CDR3 protein once. Among 100,000 to 150,000 distinct CDR3 sequences, more than 35% were seen once, and the ten largest hold 8.4%. The J gene is TRBJ1-6, the V gene TRBV20-1; D might be TRBD1 (6 bases). Sequenced sample: sorted CD4+, CD8+, or CD8+CD57+ T cells (not recorded which) from PBMCs. The receptor was isolated from a human donor in good health, serving as a control. The CDR3 spells CSARDRLGAENSPLHF. The DNA for the CDR3 is TGCAGTGCTAGAGACCGCCTGGGGGCTGAGAATTCACCCCTCCACTTT.